Listed below are T cell receptor beta chains from one sample, sequenced in a study of Graves' ophthalmopathy and Graves' hyperthyroidism. TCRdb reprocessed the multiplex PCR reads with MiXCR, giving one entry per CDR3 protein. Seen here are just over 600,000 distinct CDR3 sequences, 20% to 25% observed once, and the top ten hold approximately 6.9%. The specimen sequenced was peripheral blood. These receptors were collected from a woman aged 18-30 years with stable Graves' hyperthyroidism. Some clones in this sample may be carry-over from other donors' samples. CDR3s include the opening cysteine and the closing phenylalanine or tryptophan. A D gene is named only where the DNA matches it firmly. Size tells how often a clone was seen (once, few, many) or the class of an expanded clone, and some rows leave it out.

d_gene: TRBD1
j_gene: TRBJ1-2
v_gene: TRBV27
abundance: -
CDR3nt: TGTGCCAGCAGTTTATTGGGAACAGGGGGATCTAACTATGGCTACACCTTC
CDR3aa: CASSLLGTGGSNYGYTF

d_gene: TRBD1
j_gene: TRBJ1-3
v_gene: TRBV3-1
abundance: many
CDR3nt: TGTGCCAGCAGTCAAGACAGGGCTGGAAACACCATATATTTT
CDR3aa: CASSQDRAGNTIYF

d_gene: -
j_gene: TRBJ1-1
v_gene: TRBV27
abundance: -
CDR3nt: TGTGCCAGCAGTTTATCGCGGAACGTCTTGAACACTGAAGCTTTCTTT
CDR3aa: CASSLSRNVLNTEAFF

d_gene: TRBD2
j_gene: TRBJ2-1
v_gene: TRBV19
abundance: -
CDR3nt: TGTGCCAGTAGTAAGGGTGAGCGGGGGGGCTCGGTTGAGCAGTTCTTC
CDR3aa: CASSKGERGGSVEQFF

d_gene: TRBD1
j_gene: TRBJ1-6
v_gene: TRBV11-3
abundance: -
CDR3nt: TGTGCCAGCAGCTTGGTAGGACAGGGAGGATCACCCCTCCACTTT
CDR3aa: CASSLVGQGGSPLHF

d_gene: -
j_gene: TRBJ2-7
v_gene: TRBV20-1
abundance: few
CDR3nt: TGCAGTGCTATGGACAGAGAACCCTACGAGCAGTACTTC
CDR3aa: CSAMDREPYEQYF

d_gene: TRBD1
j_gene: TRBJ2-7
v_gene: TRBV28
abundance: -
CDR3nt: TGTGCCAGCAGTTACGGGACAGGGCCTAGCTCCTACGAGCAGTACTTC
CDR3aa: CASSYGTGPSSYEQYF

d_gene: TRBD2
j_gene: TRBJ2-2
v_gene: TRBV7-3
abundance: -
CDR3nt: TGTGCCAGCAGCTCGGGACTAGCGGGGGGGCCAGGGACCGGGGAGCTGTTTTTT
CDR3aa: CASSSGLAGGPGTGELFF

d_gene: -
j_gene: TRBJ2-5
v_gene: TRBV20-1
abundance: many
CDR3nt: TGCAGTGCTAGAGATCTAGGTCAGGGGTTCCAAGAGACCCAGTACTTC
CDR3aa: CSARDLGQGFQETQYF

d_gene: -
j_gene: TRBJ2-7
v_gene: TRBV20-1
abundance: few
CDR3nt: TGCAGTGCCACCGACAGAACCTACGAGCAGTACTTC
CDR3aa: CSATDRTYEQYF

d_gene: -
j_gene: TRBJ2-2
v_gene: TRBV6-1
abundance: many
CDR3nt: TGTGCGATCAAAGGGCAAGGGCCCGGGGAGCTGTTTTTT
CDR3aa: CAIKGQGPGELFF

d_gene: -
j_gene: TRBJ1-1
v_gene: TRBV10-1
abundance: many
CDR3nt: TGCGCCAGCAGTGAGTCGGTGGCAGTGAACACTGAAGCTTTCTTT
CDR3aa: CASSESVAVNTEAFF

d_gene: -
j_gene: TRBJ2-2
v_gene: TRBV6-1
abundance: many
CDR3nt: TGTGCCAGCAGTGATTCCGGGGGTACCGGGGAGCTGTTTTTT
CDR3aa: CASSDSGGTGELFF

d_gene: TRBD1
j_gene: TRBJ1-1
v_gene: TRBV6-1
abundance: -
CDR3nt: TGTGCCAGGGACAGGCGGAACACTGAAGCTTTCTTT
CDR3aa: CARDRRNTEAFF

d_gene: TRBD2
j_gene: TRBJ2-5
v_gene: TRBV11-2
abundance: -
CDR3nt: TGTGCCAGCAGGCTTGGAACTAGCGGGGGGCTGAGGGGGGAGACCCAGTACTTC
CDR3aa: CASRLGTSGGLRGETQYF

d_gene: -
j_gene: TRBJ2-7
v_gene: TRBV9
abundance: few
CDR3nt: TGTGCCAGCAGCGTAGGAGGCGTCGTGGGGTGCGAGCAGTACTTC
CDR3aa: CASSVGGVVGCEQYF

d_gene: TRBD2
j_gene: TRBJ2-7
v_gene: TRBV27
abundance: -
CDR3nt: TGTGCCAGCAGTTTATCAGTTCGGACTAGCGGGAGAAGGGAGCAGTACTTC
CDR3aa: CASSLSVRTSGRREQYF

d_gene: -
j_gene: TRBJ2-7
v_gene: TRBV19
abundance: many
CDR3nt: TGTGCCAGTAGTAGCGCTTCTGGCTCCTACGAGCAGTACTTC
CDR3aa: CASSSASGSYEQYF

d_gene: -
j_gene: TRBJ2-2
v_gene: TRBV12-3/TRBV12-4
abundance: -
CDR3nt: TGTGCCAGCAGTTTCATGAGGGGGGACACCGGGGAGCTGTTTTTT
CDR3aa: CASSFMRGDTGELFF

d_gene: TRBD1
j_gene: TRBJ2-6
v_gene: TRBV25-1
abundance: -
CDR3nt: TGTGCCAGCAGTGAACGGACAGGAGGCTCTGGGGCCAACGTCCTGACTTTC
CDR3aa: CASSERTGGSGANVLTF

d_gene: -
j_gene: TRBJ2-2
v_gene: TRBV7-3
abundance: -
CDR3nt: TGTGCCAGCAGCTCCATCGACACCACCGGGGAGCTGTTTTTT
CDR3aa: CASSSIDTTGELFF

d_gene: -
j_gene: TRBJ1-5
v_gene: TRBV6-2/TRBV6-3
abundance: many
CDR3nt: TGTGCCAGCAGTTACCGCGACACGTATAGCAATCAGCCCCAGCATTTT
CDR3aa: CASSYRDTYSNQPQHF

d_gene: -
j_gene: TRBJ1-1
v_gene: TRBV7-2
abundance: -
CDR3nt: TGTGCCAGCAGCTTAGATGTTTTCAACACTGAAGCTTTCTTT
CDR3aa: CASSLDVFNTEAFF

d_gene: -
j_gene: TRBJ1-2
v_gene: TRBV27
abundance: many
CDR3nt: TGTGCCAGCAGTTTATCGGGAACTACTTCTGGCTACACCTTC
CDR3aa: CASSLSGTTSGYTF

d_gene: -
j_gene: TRBJ1-2
v_gene: TRBV18
abundance: few
CDR3nt: TGTGCCAGCTCACCAGGCCCAGAGTATGGCTACACCTTC
CDR3aa: CASSPGPEYGYTF

d_gene: -
j_gene: TRBJ2-7
v_gene: TRBV5-1
abundance: many
CDR3nt: TGCGCCAGCAGTCTTGGGCGCAGGGACGAGCAGTACTTC
CDR3aa: CASSLGRRDEQYF

d_gene: TRBD2
j_gene: TRBJ2-4
v_gene: TRBV5-1
abundance: -
CDR3nt: TGCGCCAGCAGCTTGAAGGGACTAGCTGCGGATGTTCAGTACTTC
CDR3aa: CASSLKGLAADVQYF

d_gene: TRBD1
j_gene: TRBJ1-1
v_gene: TRBV6-5
abundance: -
CDR3nt: TGTGCCAGCAGTTACTGGCCAGGGGGCGCGAGGGATACTGAAGCTTTCTTT
CDR3aa: CASSYWPGGARDTEAFF

d_gene: -
j_gene: TRBJ1-5
v_gene: TRBV30
abundance: many
CDR3nt: TGTGCCTGGAGTAGGCAGGGAAATCAGCCCCAGCATTTT
CDR3aa: CAWSRQGNQPQHF

d_gene: -
j_gene: TRBJ1-2
v_gene: TRBV19
abundance: many
CDR3nt: TGTGCCAGTAGTATAGCACAGGGAGGGAATTATGGCTACACCTTC
CDR3aa: CASSIAQGGNYGYTF

d_gene: -
j_gene: TRBJ1-2
v_gene: TRBV27
abundance: many
CDR3nt: TGTGCCAGCAGTTTATCGATGCAGGGTTATGGCTACACCTTC
CDR3aa: CASSLSMQGYGYTF

d_gene: TRBD1
j_gene: TRBJ2-7
v_gene: TRBV6-1
abundance: few
CDR3nt: TGTGCCAGCAGTGATACAGGGGCCAGGAGCTCCTACGAGCAGTACTTC
CDR3aa: CASSDTGARSSYEQYF

d_gene: -
j_gene: TRBJ1-1
v_gene: TRBV12-3/TRBV12-4
abundance: many
CDR3nt: TGTGCCAGCAGTTTAGGACAGATGAACACTGAAGCTTTCTTT
CDR3aa: CASSLGQMNTEAFF

d_gene: -
j_gene: TRBJ1-1
v_gene: TRBV12-3/TRBV12-4
abundance: many
CDR3nt: TGTGCCAGCAGTTTGGTCAGAACGAACACTGAAGCTTTCTTT
CDR3aa: CASSLVRTNTEAFF

d_gene: TRBD1
j_gene: TRBJ2-7
v_gene: TRBV19
abundance: many
CDR3nt: TGTGCCAGTATTGGGACAGGGGACTACGAGCAGTACTTC
CDR3aa: CASIGTGDYEQYF

d_gene: TRBD1
j_gene: TRBJ1-6
v_gene: TRBV5-1
abundance: many
CDR3nt: TGCGCCAGCAGCTTGGCCGGGACAGACACCTCACCCCTCCACTTT
CDR3aa: CASSLAGTDTSPLHF

d_gene: TRBD1
j_gene: TRBJ1-2
v_gene: TRBV30
abundance: many
CDR3nt: TGTGCCTGGAGTATTAACAGGGGGCGGGATGGCTACACCTTC
CDR3aa: CAWSINRGRDGYTF

d_gene: -
j_gene: TRBJ2-2
v_gene: TRBV7-2
abundance: many
CDR3nt: TGTGCCAGCACTCATAAACCCCAAACCGGGGAGCTGTTTTTT
CDR3aa: CASTHKPQTGELFF

d_gene: TRBD2
j_gene: TRBJ2-7
v_gene: TRBV28
abundance: many
CDR3nt: TGTGCCAGCAGTTTGCGGGAGGGCGTACGGGAGCAGTACTTC
CDR3aa: CASSLREGVREQYF

d_gene: -
j_gene: TRBJ1-5
v_gene: TRBV30
abundance: many
CDR3nt: TGTGCCTGGAGTGTCGGCAGGGTAAATCAGCCCCAGCATTTT
CDR3aa: CAWSVGRVNQPQHF

d_gene: -
j_gene: TRBJ2-5
v_gene: TRBV19
abundance: -
CDR3nt: TGTGCCACCGAAATCGGGGAGACCCAGTACTTC
CDR3aa: CATEIGETQYF

d_gene: -
j_gene: TRBJ1-2
v_gene: TRBV28
abundance: many
CDR3nt: TGTGCCAGCAGATTAACTGGACAGATCACTAACTATGGCTACACCTTC
CDR3aa: CASRLTGQITNYGYTF